A single T cell receptor (beta chain) is shown here with its context. This sample stems from a study of OX40 agonist ivuxolimab in advanced cancers. Per the germline V gene, CDR1 is KGHSH and CDR2 is LQKENI. Trimming stripped 0 bases from V and 5 bases from J, with 13 bases between. The CDR3 runs 16 residues. The repertoire was sequenced with immunoSEQ multiplex PCR; TCRdb's copy has only in-frame clones and lacks some. In the table there are 65,000 to 95,000 clones, about nine tenths of which are singletons. Sampled blood was obtained at baseline, cycle 4 day 1, and cycle 7 day 1. V is TRBV18 and J is TRBJ1-4; D gene ambiguous. This TCR derives from an adult with an advanced solid tumor such as melanoma, head and neck, liver or kidney cancer. Sample: CD4+ or CD8+ T cells sorted from blood, taken in a trial of the OX40 agonist ivuxolimab. The DNA of the CDR3 is TGTGCCAGCTCACCACCGAGCGGGCTGGGGAATGAAAAACTGTTTTTT. Amino acids: CASSPPSGLGNEKLFF. Full variable domain (rest looked up from reference TRBV18 and TRBJ1-4): NAGVMQNPRHLVRRRGQEARLRCSPMKGHSHVYWYRQLPEEGLKFMVYLQKENIIDESGMPKERFSAEFPKEGPSILRIQQVVRGDSAAYFCASSPPSGLGNEKLFFGSGTQLSVL.